This TCR beta chain is from a study of T cells in tumors after PD-1 blockade. Study summary: Some patients also took daily vismodegib 150 mg during anti-PD-1 treatment. Blood samples averaged around 100,000 templates (range roughly 24,000-290,000) and approximately 37,000 unique clonotypes.

Template: tumor biopsy or peripheral blood genomic DNA, roughly 550-6,500 ng per sample. Regarding the study as a whole: Blood contained approximately 43% of the tumor's TCR clonotypes.

The repertoire was sequenced with immunoSEQ multiplex PCR; TCRdb's copy has only in-frame clones and lacks some. The repertoire holds 60,000 to 65,000 clones, roughly 70% seen once, with 4.7% in the top ten. In the case of this clone: Its antigen is still unknown.

The receptor's source is a human donor with basal cell carcinoma. The source material was PBMCs, sampled after anti-PD-1 treatment.

The CDR3 loop is CASSQDVDRGNTEAFF. In DNA form, the CDR3 reads TGTGCCAGCAGCCAAGACGTCGACAGGGGGAACACTGAAGCTTTCTTT. The chain joins TRBV3-1 (or the pseudogene TRBV3-2) to TRBJ1-1; 8 bases are a match to TRBD1. Germline values: CDR1 LGHDT, CDR2 YNNKEL (reference sequence). The trim removed 0 bases at V and 1 base at J, leaving 4 bases unmatched. The CDR3 covers 16 residues.